This T cell receptor (beta chain) comes out of a study of early T cells in non-severe SARS-CoV-2 infection. Notes on the study in general: VDJdb-based annotation leaned toward anti-spike CD8 responses and missed private and CD4 specificities.

Trimming cost V 5 bases and J 0 bases, with 14 bases left between them. The CDR3 extends over 16 amino acids. The germline gives CDR1 MDHEN, CDR2 SYDVKM. The protocol attached unique molecular identifiers to individual cDNA molecules. Each CDR3 protein is one row after TCRdb ran MiXCR on the 5' RACE reads. The data contain over 30,000 distinct CDR3 sequences, 5% of them singletons. This clonotype was observed many times. The antigen remains undetermined. The sequence was obtained from an adult who was a healthcare worker with PCR-confirmed SARS-CoV-2 infection or an uninfected control (not recorded which). The sample consisted of whole blood. This chain uses TRBV28 with TRBJ2-1; D ambiguous. The CDR3: CASSIYFGSSYNEQFF. DNA for the CDR3: TGTGCCAGCAGTATTTACTTCGGTAGCTCCTACAATGAGCAGTTCTTC.